One and the same sample provided the 8 T cell receptor beta chains below, sequenced in a study of blood T cell repertoires in COVID-19. Clones were sequenced by immunoSEQ multiplex PCR, and TCRdb holds only the in-frame ones, with some missing. Of about 170,000 clones in the sample, about 85% are singletons; the top ten hold 7%. The sequencing sample was made of peripheral blood. The origin of the receptors is an elderly woman in a cohort sampled during active or convalescent COVID-19.

The V call is TRBV6-2 or TRBV6-3, the J call TRBJ2-2, with D possibly matching TRBD2 (6 bases). The CDR3 contains 18 residues. V was clipped by 0 bases and J by 8 bases, with 22 bases between them. The germline CDR1 and CDR2 sequences are MNHEY and SVGEGT. The CDR3 sequence is CASSYSTRAGSTRGELFF. As DNA, the CDR3 is TGTGCCAGCAGTTACTCGACTCGCGCGGGGAGCACGCGAGGGGAGCTGTTTTTT.

The V and J genes are TRBV27 and TRBJ1-5, with a possible D match to TRBD1 (6 bases). CDR1 and CDR2 from the germline V gene are MNHEY and SMNVEV (reference sequence). The CDR3 spans 14 residues. V was shortened by 5 bases and J by 1 base, with 9 bases between the two germline ends. The CDR3 reads CASSIDRSNQPQHF. The CDR3 nucleotides are TGTGCCAGCAGTATCGACAGGAGCAATCAGCCCCAGCATTTT.

V and J are TRBV19 and TRBJ1-6, with 9 nucleotides matching TRBD1. The CDR3 contains 16 residues. Germline CDR1 LNHDA, CDR2 SQIVND (reference sequence). The V gene end was trimmed by 5 bases and the J gene end by 6 bases; junction bases not matched to a gene: 8. This CDR3 is CASSPDRGLFNSPLHF. For the CDR3, the DNA is TGTGCCAGTAGTCCGGACAGGGGCCTCTTTAATTCACCCCTCCACTTT.

The chain recombines TRBV24-1 with TRBJ2-1; possible D gene TRBD2, 6 bases. The CDR3 extends over 12 amino acids. The germline gives CDR1 KGHDR, CDR2 SFDVKD. V lost 7 bases and J lost 5, with 8 bases in between. CDR3 residues: CATSGSNNEQFF. The CDR3 DNA reads TGTGCCACCAGCGGGAGTAACAATGAGCAGTTCTTC.

This clone was counted once. The rearrangement joins TRBV7-8 to TRBJ2-2, with 8 bases lining up with TRBD1. This CDR3 region has 16 residues. Germline V CDR1 and CDR2: SGHVS, FQNEAQ. The V gene end was trimmed by 1 base and the J gene end by 5 bases; junction bases not matched to a gene: 6. CDR3 bases: TGTGCCAGCAGCTTAGACGGACAGGGATGGACCGGGGAGCTGTTTTTT. It codes for CASSLDGQGWTGELFF.

CDR3 sequence: CASRVSQGVLPGYTF. For the CDR3, the DNA is TGCGCCAGCAGGGTTAGTCAAGGGGTACTGCCTGGCTACACCTTC. The chain employs TRBV5-1 and TRBJ1-2; tentatively, D is TRBD1 (5 bases). This CDR3 has 15 residues. Trimming took 5 bases from V and 7 from J, leaving 21 bases between them. The V gene's germline CDR1 is SGHRS and CDR2 YFSETQ.

The rearrangement links TRBV4-3 to TRBJ1-3; maybe TRBD1 (5 bases). The CDR3 covers 16 residues. V lost 4 bases and J lost 0, with 13 bases in between. CDR1 LGHNA and CDR2 YSLEER come from the germline V gene. CDR3 in amino acids: CASSPDSPSSGNTIYF. The CDR3 DNA sequence: TGCGCCAGCAGCCCTGACAGCCCTTCCTCTGGAAACACCATATATTTT.

This clone showed up just once. The chain uses TRBV5-6 and TRBJ1-2; 10 bases are a match to TRBD1. The CDR3 has 16 residues. Trimming cost V 4 bases and J 8 bases; bases outside gene matches: 14. Germline CDR1 reads SGHDT; CDR2 reads YYEEEE. CDR3 sequence: CASSRRLTGGIGGYTF. Written as DNA, the CDR3 is TGTGCCAGCAGCCGCCGTTTGACAGGGGGCATCGGGGGCTACACCTTC.